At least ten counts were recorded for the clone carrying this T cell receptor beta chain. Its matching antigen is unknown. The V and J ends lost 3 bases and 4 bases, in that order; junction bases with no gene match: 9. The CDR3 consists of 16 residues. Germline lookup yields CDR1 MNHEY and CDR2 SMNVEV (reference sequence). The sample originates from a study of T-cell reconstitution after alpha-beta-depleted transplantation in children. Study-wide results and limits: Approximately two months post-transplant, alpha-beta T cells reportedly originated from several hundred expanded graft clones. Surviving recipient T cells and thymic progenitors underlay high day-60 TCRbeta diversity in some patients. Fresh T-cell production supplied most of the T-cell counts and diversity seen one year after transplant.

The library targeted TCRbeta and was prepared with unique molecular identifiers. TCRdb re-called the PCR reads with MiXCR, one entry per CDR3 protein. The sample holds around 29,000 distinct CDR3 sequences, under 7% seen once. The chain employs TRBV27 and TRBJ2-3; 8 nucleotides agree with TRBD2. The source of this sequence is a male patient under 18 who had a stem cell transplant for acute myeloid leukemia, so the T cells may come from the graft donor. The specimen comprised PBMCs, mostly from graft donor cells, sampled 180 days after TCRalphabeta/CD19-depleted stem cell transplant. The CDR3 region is CASSFLVPGGADTQYF. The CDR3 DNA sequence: TGTGCCAGCAGTTTCTTAGTCCCGGGGGGGGCAGATACGCAGTATTTT.